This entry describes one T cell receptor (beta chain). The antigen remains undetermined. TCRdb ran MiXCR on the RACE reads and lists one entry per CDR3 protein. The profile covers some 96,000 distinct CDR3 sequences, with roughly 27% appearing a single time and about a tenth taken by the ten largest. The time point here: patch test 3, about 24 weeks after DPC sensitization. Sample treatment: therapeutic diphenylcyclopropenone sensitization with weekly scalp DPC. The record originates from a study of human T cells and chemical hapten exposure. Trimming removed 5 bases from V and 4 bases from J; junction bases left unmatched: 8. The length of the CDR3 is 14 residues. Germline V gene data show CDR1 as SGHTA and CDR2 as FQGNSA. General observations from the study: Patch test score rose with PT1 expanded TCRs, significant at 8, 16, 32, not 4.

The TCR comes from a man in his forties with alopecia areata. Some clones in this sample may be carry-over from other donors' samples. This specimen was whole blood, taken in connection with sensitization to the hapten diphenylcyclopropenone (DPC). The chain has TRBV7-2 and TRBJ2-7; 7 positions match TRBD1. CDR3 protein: CASSPRTGGYEQYF. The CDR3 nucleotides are TGTGCCAGCAGCCCTAGGACAGGAGGATACGAGCAGTACTTC.